This TCR beta chain was sequenced during a study of OX40 agonist ivuxolimab in advanced cancers. From germline, CDR1 is MDHEN and CDR2 SYDVKM. V lost 1 base and J 0 bases, leaving 13 bases between the germline ends. The CDR3 covers 17 residues. Only in-frame clones appear in the TCRdb table, and some are missing; sequencing was by immunoSEQ multiplex PCR. The table lists some 51,000 clones, approximately 83% of them singletons. This receptor was identified in an adult with an advanced solid tumor such as melanoma, head and neck, liver or kidney cancer. Sequencing used CD4+ or CD8+ T cells sorted from blood, obtained in a trial of the OX40 agonist ivuxolimab. The chain employs TRBV28 and TRBJ2-1; D is unresolved. The CDR3 DNA reads TGTGCCAGCAGTTTATACCCCCCGGGTAGCTCCTACAATGAGCAGTTCTTC. Translated, it gives CASSLYPPGSSYNEQFF.